This T cell receptor (beta chain) was identified during a study of neurological immune-mediated disorders (dated by TCRdb to the late 2010s). In terms of the full investigation: Of the roughly 34 multiple sclerosis patients, about 30 had relapsing-remitting MS and 3 had secondary progressive MS. Longitudinal samples, technical triplicates and paired sorted CD4+ and CD8+ T-cell subsets, alongside PBMC samples, were included among the 106 TCR-beta libraries. The cohort comprised roughly 70 subjects: about 14 HAM/TSP patients, some 34 multiple sclerosis patients and 20 or so healthy controls. Using UMI-based sequencing, the study compared peripheral blood TCR-beta repertoires from patients with HTLV-I-associated myelopathy (HAM/TSP), patients with multiple sclerosis, and healthy controls.

On the study overall, not on this receptor specifically: Across subjects, expanded clones never shared an identical CDR3 amino acid sequence, which suggests that the TCR-beta repertoires in every group were private. The MS cluster showed no association with clinical or MRI features, and the authors stated that larger cohorts are needed. TCR clonal expansion was greatest in HAM/TSP patients and smallest in MS patients, who ranked below even healthy controls. Repertoires from 18 of 34 MS patients were grouped by phylogenetic analysis into a cluster of related CDR3 sequences, suggesting a possible repertoire-level signature.

cDNA was synthesized by template-switch 5'RACE using a primer carrying a 10-nucleotide random unique molecular identifier by which each TCR transcript was tagged. Every sequencing run yielded over 190 million TCR-beta sequences covering 15-18 subjects. The RNeasy kit was used to extract total RNA. The KAPA Real-time Library Amplification kit was used to amplify TCR-beta VDJ regions with primers for the TCR constant region and the 5'RACE anchor. Sample indexes and Illumina adaptors were added in a first PCR, after which library yield was increased in a second PCR. The roughly 650 bp TCR product was size-selected on a 2% E-gel SizeSelection system after Ampure bead purification. Before pooling, library quality was checked on a Bioanalyzer, concentration was measured with Qubit, and libraries were quantified with the Kapa Library Quantification kit. An Illumina HiSeq 2500 was used to sequence the libraries paired-end at 2 x 150 bp. To increase sequence diversity, roughly 25-31% phiX was spiked into each library pool. As for the authors' bioinformatics: The UMI-based MiGEC pipeline processed quality-filtered reads and removed over 80% of raw TCR sequences during error correction. IMGT germline references were used for aligning VDJ genes, and each clonotype was defined as a unique CDR3 amino acid sequence together with its V-J genes. VDJtools evaluated clonal expansion, Shannon diversity and CDR3 relatedness (CalcPairwiseDistances, ClusterSamples); CLCbio workbench built phylogenetic trees. Using coefficient-of-variation modelling across technical triplicates, the study counted a clone as expanded if it had at least 8 unique UMIs. Through fastp at Q25 and MiXCR, TCRdb rebuilt clones from the public reads, retaining in-frame beta chains. Rows merge per CDR3 protein into single entries with the most common DNA and genes. Here the V and J calls rest on TCRdb's processing, not on the authors' analysis. The sample profile shows approximately 86,000 distinct CDR3 sequences; roughly 2.6% of them were found once. The ten largest clones add up to 1.1% of the sample.

For unsorted PBMC libraries, 2 million PBMCs were used after storage in RNAlater at -80 degrees C until RNA extraction. The multiple sclerosis patients were enrolled in a US clinical protocol that used magnetic resonance imaging to evaluate disease progression. PBMCs were separated from peripheral blood using Ficoll-Hypaque density gradient centrifugation and then cryopreserved in liquid nitrogen. This clonotype was seen at least ten times. Its target antigen remains unknown. Within one base of it there is no much larger clone, and no base qualities were kept. V loses 4 bases of germline sequence and J loses 7 bases, and the interval between the two ends is 17 bases. CDR1 and CDR2 were assigned from the germline V gene as SQVTM and ANQGSEA. Reading from cysteine to phenylalanine, the CDR3 counts 14 amino acids. The only DNA kept is the CDR3, 42 bases in frame from the first base.

The specimen was PBMCs. The chain is encoded by TRBV29-1 joined to TRBJ2-1; tentative D gene TRBD1, with 5 bases matching. This receptor was obtained from a woman aged 25 to 39 with multiple sclerosis. CDR3 protein: CSVVGWQGGNEQFF. The nucleotide sequence is TGCAGCGTTGTAGGGTGGCAGGGTGGAAATGAGCAGTTCTTC.